This T cell receptor beta chain was sequenced for a study of control samples from healthy donors and cancer patients. The method was immunoSEQ multiplex PCR; TCRdb's version includes in-frame clones alone and lacks a portion of them. The table has about 85,000 clones, about 88% seen once. The sample holds one count of this clone. The sample comprised blood. This sequence originates from a woman in her fifties or sixties in good health.

The CDR3 DNA reads TGTGCCATCAGTGAGGGCGGGACAGTCGCCTACGCCGAGCAGTACTTC. It is translated as CAISEGGTVAYAEQYF. V gene TRBV10-3 combines with J gene TRBJ2-7, with D tentatively TRBD1 (7 bases). Germline CDR1 and CDR2: ENHRY and SYGVKD. This CDR3 is built from 16 residues. V dropped 2 bases and J dropped 6 bases, with 20 bases sitting between them.